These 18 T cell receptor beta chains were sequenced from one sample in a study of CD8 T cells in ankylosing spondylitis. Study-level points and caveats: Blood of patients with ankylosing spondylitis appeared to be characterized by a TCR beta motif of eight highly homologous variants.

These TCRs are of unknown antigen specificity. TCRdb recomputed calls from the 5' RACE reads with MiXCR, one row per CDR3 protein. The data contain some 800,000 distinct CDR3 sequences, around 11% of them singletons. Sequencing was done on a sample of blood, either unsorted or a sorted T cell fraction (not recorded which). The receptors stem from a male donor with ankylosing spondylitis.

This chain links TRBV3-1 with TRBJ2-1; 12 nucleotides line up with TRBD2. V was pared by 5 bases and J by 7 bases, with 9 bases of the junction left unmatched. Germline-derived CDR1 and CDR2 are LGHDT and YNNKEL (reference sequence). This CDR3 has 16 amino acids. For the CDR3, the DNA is TGTGCCAGCAGCTTCCGACTAGCGGGAGAGTTGAATGAGCAGTTCTTC. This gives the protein CASSFRLAGELNEQFF.

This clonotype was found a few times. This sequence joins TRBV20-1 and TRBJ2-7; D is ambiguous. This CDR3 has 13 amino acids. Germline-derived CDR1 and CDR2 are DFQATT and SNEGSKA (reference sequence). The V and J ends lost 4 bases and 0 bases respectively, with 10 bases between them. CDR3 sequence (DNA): TGCAGTGCTACCAAGACCCGCTCCTACGAGCAGTACTTC. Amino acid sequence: CSATKTRSYEQYF.

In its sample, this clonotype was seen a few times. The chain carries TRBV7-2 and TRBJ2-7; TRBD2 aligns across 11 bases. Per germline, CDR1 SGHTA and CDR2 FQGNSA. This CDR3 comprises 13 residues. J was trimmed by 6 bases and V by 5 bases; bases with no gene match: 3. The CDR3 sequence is CASSQGTSGEQYF. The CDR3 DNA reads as TGTGCCAGCAGCCAGGGGACTAGCGGCGAGCAGTACTTC.

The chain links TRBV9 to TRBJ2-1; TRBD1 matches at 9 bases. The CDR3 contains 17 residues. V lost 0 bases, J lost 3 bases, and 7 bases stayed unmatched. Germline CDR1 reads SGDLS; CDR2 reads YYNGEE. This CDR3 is CASSVEETGGVYNEQFF. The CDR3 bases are TGTGCCAGCAGCGTAGAGGAGACAGGGGGGGTCTACAATGAGCAGTTCTTC.

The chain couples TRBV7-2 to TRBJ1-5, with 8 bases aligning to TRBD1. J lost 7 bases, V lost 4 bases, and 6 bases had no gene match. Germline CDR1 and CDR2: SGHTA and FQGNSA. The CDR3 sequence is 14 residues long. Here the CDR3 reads CASSYGQGRQPQHF. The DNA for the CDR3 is TGTGCCAGCAGCTACGGACAGGGTCGACAGCCCCAGCATTTT.

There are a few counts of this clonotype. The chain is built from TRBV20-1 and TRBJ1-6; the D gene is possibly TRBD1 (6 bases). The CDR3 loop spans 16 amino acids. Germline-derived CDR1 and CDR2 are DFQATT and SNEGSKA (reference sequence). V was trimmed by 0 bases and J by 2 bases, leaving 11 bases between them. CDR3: CSARDPQGPYNSPLHF. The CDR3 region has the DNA TGCAGTGCTAGAGACCCACAGGGCCCCTATAATTCACCCCTCCACTTT.

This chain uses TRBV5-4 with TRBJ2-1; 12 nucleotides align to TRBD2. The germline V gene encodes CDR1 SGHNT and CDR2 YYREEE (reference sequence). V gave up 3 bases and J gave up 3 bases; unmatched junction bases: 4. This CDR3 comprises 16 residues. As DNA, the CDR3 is TGTGCCAGCAGCTCAGGACTAGCGGGGTTCTACAATGAGCAGTTCTTC. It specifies CASSSGLAGFYNEQFF.

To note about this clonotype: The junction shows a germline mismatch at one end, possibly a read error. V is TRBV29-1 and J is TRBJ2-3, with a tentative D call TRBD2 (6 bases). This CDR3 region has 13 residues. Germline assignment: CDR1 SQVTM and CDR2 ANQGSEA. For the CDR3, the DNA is TGCAGAGTTGAGGACTACGGCACAGATACGCAGTATTTT. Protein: CRVEDYGTDTQYF.

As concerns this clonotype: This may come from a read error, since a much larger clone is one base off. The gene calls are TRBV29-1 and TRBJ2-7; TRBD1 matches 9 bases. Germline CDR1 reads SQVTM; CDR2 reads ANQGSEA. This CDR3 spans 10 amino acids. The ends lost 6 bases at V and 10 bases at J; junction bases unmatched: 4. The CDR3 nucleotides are TGCAGCGTGGGACAGGGCGATCAGTACTTC. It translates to CSVGQGDQYF.

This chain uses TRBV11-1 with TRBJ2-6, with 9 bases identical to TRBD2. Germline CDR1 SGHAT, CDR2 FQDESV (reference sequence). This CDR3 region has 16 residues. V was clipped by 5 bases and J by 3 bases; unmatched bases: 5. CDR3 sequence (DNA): TGTGCCAGCAGCCCCGGACTAGCGTTTGGGGCCAACGTCCTGACTTTC. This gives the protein CASSPGLAFGANVLTF.

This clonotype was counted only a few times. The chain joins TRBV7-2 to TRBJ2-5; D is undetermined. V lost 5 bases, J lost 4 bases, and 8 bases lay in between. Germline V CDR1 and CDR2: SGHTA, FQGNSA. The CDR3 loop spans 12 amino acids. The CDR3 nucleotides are TGTGCCAGCAGCGGGGTGGGAGAGACCCAGTACTTC. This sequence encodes CASSGVGETQYF.

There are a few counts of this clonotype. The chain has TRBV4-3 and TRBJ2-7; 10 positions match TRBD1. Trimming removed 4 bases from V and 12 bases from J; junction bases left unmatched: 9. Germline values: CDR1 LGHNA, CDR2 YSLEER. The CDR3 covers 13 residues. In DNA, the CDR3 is TGCGCCAGCAGCCTCCGGGACAGGGGAATTATGTACTTC. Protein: CASSLRDRGIMYF.

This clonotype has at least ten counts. The CDR3 region has the DNA TGCGCCAGCAGCCCGGCTAGCGGGAGCTACAATGAGCAGTTCTTC. It encodes CASSPASGSYNEQFF. The V call is TRBV5-1, the J call TRBJ2-1; 10 bases line up with TRBD2. The CDR3 sequence is 15 residues long. The V gene end was trimmed by 4 bases and the J gene end by 3 bases; junction bases not matched to a gene: 4. In germline, CDR1 is SGHRS, CDR2 YFSETQ.

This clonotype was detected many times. CDR3 loop: CASRSRDRVNYGYTF. In DNA, the CDR3 is TGTGCCAGCCGCAGCCGGGACAGGGTAAACTATGGCTACACCTTC. The rearrangement uses TRBV5-4 and TRBJ1-2, with TRBD1 matching over 9 bases. Trimming cost V 7 bases and J 2 bases; bases outside gene matches: 9. Per germline, CDR1 SGHNT and CDR2 YYREEE (reference sequence). CDR3 length: 15 residues.

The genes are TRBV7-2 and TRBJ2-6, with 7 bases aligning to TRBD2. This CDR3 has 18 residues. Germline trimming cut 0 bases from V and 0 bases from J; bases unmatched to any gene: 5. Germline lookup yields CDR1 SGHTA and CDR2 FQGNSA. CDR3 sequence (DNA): TGTGCCAGCAGCTTAGCGGTAGCGGGCCCCTCTGGGGCCAACGTCCTGACTTTC. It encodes CASSLAVAGPSGANVLTF.

The CDR3 region has the DNA TGCGCCAGCAGCTTGTTTTTAGGGGTAAGGGGGAACACTGAAGCTTTCTTT. It yields the protein CASSLFLGVRGNTEAFF. This chain joins TRBV5-1 and TRBJ1-1; tentatively, D is TRBD1 (5 bases). The germline gives CDR1 SGHRS, CDR2 YFSETQ. V was shortened by 1 base and J by 1 base, with 17 bases between the two germline ends. The CDR3 length is 17 residues.

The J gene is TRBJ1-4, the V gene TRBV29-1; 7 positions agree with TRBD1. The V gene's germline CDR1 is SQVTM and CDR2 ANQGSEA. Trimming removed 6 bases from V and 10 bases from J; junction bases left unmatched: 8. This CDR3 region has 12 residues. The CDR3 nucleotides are TGCAGCGTACTAAGACAGGGCGGAAAACTGTTTTTT. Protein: CSVLRQGGKLFF. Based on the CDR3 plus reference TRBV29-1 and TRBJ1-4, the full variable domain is SAVISQKPSRDICQRGTSLTIQCQVDSQVTMMFWYRQQPGQSLTLIATANQGSEATYESGFVIDKFPISRPNLTFSTLTVSNMSPEDSSIYLCSVLRQGGKLFFGSGTQLSVL.

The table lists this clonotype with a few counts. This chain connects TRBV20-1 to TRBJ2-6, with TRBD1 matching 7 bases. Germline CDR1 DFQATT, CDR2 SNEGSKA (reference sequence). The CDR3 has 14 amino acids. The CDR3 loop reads CGTTGKSGANVLTF. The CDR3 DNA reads TGCGGCACGACAGGGAAATCTGGGGCCAACGTCCTGACTTTC.